The 28 T cell receptor beta chains listed next were all sequenced from one sample in a study of blood T cell repertoires in COVID-19. This table comes from immunoSEQ multiplex PCR, and its TCRdb copy is limited to in-frame clones, with some not included. The data hold about 200,000 clones, with about nine tenths observed a single time. Specimen: peripheral blood. All receptors derive from a man aged 45-65 years with acute or convalescent COVID-19.

This clone was observed a single time. The rearrangement joins TRBV28 to TRBJ1-2; no clear D. Germline values: CDR1 MDHEN, CDR2 SYDVKM. The CDR3 loop spans 15 amino acids. Trimming removed 7 bases at V and 2 bases at J, with 17 bases between. DNA of the CDR3: TGTGCCAGCACCTATCCGGGTGAGGCGAACTATGGCTACACCTTC. It yields the protein CASTYPGEANYGYTF.

V gene TRBV12-5 combines with J gene TRBJ1-1; no definite D call. CDR1 is LGHNT, CDR2 FRNRAP, per germline. Trimming pared 7 bases from V and 2 bases from J, leaving 14 bases between. The CDR3 extends over 14 amino acids. This chain's CDR3 is CASDPAWANTEAFF. Here the CDR3 DNA reads TGTGCTAGTGACCCCGCCTGGGCTAACACTGAAGCTTTCTTT.

The V and J genes are TRBV24-1 and TRBJ2-1; 8 bases fit TRBD1. This CDR3 comprises 16 residues. In germline, CDR1 is KGHDR, CDR2 SFDVKD. Trimming at V came to 3 bases and at J to 0 bases, leaving 3 bases not matched to a gene. CDR3: CATSDRTGSSYNEQFF. The CDR3 DNA reads TGTGCCACCAGTGATCGGACAGGGAGCTCCTACAATGAGCAGTTCTTC.

CDR3 in amino acids: CASSPQGYGYTF. The CDR3 nucleotides read TGTGCCAGCAGCCCACAGGGCTATGGCTACACCTTC. This chain uses TRBV14 with TRBJ1-2, with TRBD1 as a possible D gene (6 bases). V shed 4 bases and J shed 4 bases, with 7 bases lying between them. Germline V CDR1 and CDR2: SGHDN, FVKESK. The CDR3 spans 12 residues.

This rearrangement joins TRBV6-2 or TRBV6-3 to TRBJ1-2; D remains unclear. Deletions cut 4 bases from V and 6 bases from J, with 15 bases between. Germline V gene sequence: CDR1 MNHEY, CDR2 SVGEGT. This CDR3 region has 14 residues. CDR3 loop: CASSSAQRSNGYTF. CDR3 bases: TGTGCCAGCAGTTCCGCCCAGAGGAGCAATGGCTACACCTTC.

This clone was seen a single time. The chain links TRBV5-1 to TRBJ1-2, with TRBD1 matching over 7 bases. Germline V lookup: CDR1 SGHRS, CDR2 YFSETQ. CDR3 length: 15 amino acids. The V gene end was trimmed by 0 bases and the J gene end by 5 bases; junction bases not matched to a gene: 7. The CDR3 is CASSLDKGAGYGYTF. The CDR3 coding sequence is TGCGCCAGCAGCTTGGATAAGGGGGCGGGATATGGCTACACCTTC.

The V and J genes are TRBV5-1 and TRBJ2-4, with D possibly being TRBD2 (5 bases). The V end lost 4 bases, the J end lost 1 base, and 15 bases lay between the germline ends. This CDR3 is 16 amino acids long. Germline V gene data show CDR1 as SGHRS and CDR2 as YFSETQ. CDR3 sequence reads: CASSLWTGSAKNIQYF. DNA of the CDR3: TGCGCCAGCAGCCTCTGGACGGGGTCGGCCAAAAACATTCAGTACTTC.

The chain links TRBV6-1 to TRBJ1-2, with D perhaps matching TRBD1 (6 bases). Germline assignment: CDR1 MNHNS and CDR2 SASEGT. The CDR3 is made up of 13 amino acids. Trimming shortened V by 3 bases and J by 8 bases, and 13 bases separated the two germline ends. Here the CDR3 reads CASSEVFGQGYTF. CDR3 nucleotide sequence: TGTGCCAGCAGTGAGGTCTTCGGACAGGGCTACACCTTC.

The chain has TRBV5-1 and TRBJ1-4; D remains unclear. CDR1 is SGHRS, CDR2 YFSETQ, per germline. CDR3 length: 12 residues. Between the trimmed V and J ends, which lost 0 bases and 8 bases, there was a span of 5 bases. CDR3 sequence reads: CASSLDREKLFF. CDR3 DNA sequence: TGCGCCAGCAGCTTGGACCGGGAAAAACTGTTTTTT. Based on the CDR3 plus reference TRBV5-1 and TRBJ1-4, the full variable domain is KAGVTQTPRYLIKTRGQQVTLSCSPISGHRSVSWYQQTPGQGLQFLFEYFSETQRNKGNFPGRFSGRQFSNSRSEMNVSTLELGDSALYLCASSLDREKLFFGSGTQLSVL.

This chain uses TRBV14 with TRBJ2-7, with TRBD1 as a possible D gene (6 bases). The CDR3 has 16 amino acids. Germline-derived CDR1 and CDR2 are SGHDN and FVKESK. Trimming left V 4 bases short and J 0 bases short, with 16 bases between. The CDR3 nucleotides are TGTGCCAGCAGCCCTAATCGGGCAGGGGTCTCCTACGAGCAGTACTTC. It yields the protein CASSPNRAGVSYEQYF.

The chain joins TRBV11-2 to TRBJ2-2; TRBD1 aligns across 8 bases. Looked up from germline, CDR1 is SGHAT and CDR2 is FQNNGV. The CDR3 consists of 15 residues. The V and J ends lost 3 bases and 5 bases, in that order; junction bases with no gene match: 5. CDR3 in DNA: TGTGCCAGCAGCTTGGTACAGGGGGTTACCGGGGAGCTGTTTTTT. It codes for CASSLVQGVTGELFF.

V and J are TRBV30 and TRBJ1-3, with 8 positions matching TRBD1. Losses at the gene ends were 3 bases for V and 0 bases for J; bases not matched to a gene: 4. CDR1 GTSNPN and CDR2 SVGIG come from the germline V gene (reference sequence). The length of the CDR3 is 15 residues. The CDR3 nucleotides read TGTGCCTGGAGAGCCGGGACAGGCTCTGGAAACACCATATATTTT. Translating gives CAWRAGTGSGNTIYF. The full variable domain, its missing parts supplied by reference TRBV30 and TRBJ1-3, is SQTIHQWPATLVQPVGSPLSLECTVEGTSNPNLYWYRQAAGRGLQLLFYSVGIGQISSEVPQNLSASRPQDRQFILSSKKLLLSDSGFYLCAWRAGTGSGNTIYFGEGSWLTVV.

The rearrangement uses TRBV5-1 and TRBJ2-5; 8 bases map to TRBD1. V lost 3 bases and J lost 3; bases outside the gene matches: 7. From germline, CDR1 is SGHRS and CDR2 YFSETQ. The CDR3 totals 15 residues. Here the CDR3 DNA reads TGCGCCAGCAGCTATGATTTGACAGGGGAAGAGACCCAGTACTTC. It specifies CASSYDLTGEETQYF.

This rearrangement joins TRBV6-5 to TRBJ2-7; D may be TRBD1 (5 bases). Germline V gene data show CDR1 as MNHEY and CDR2 as SVGAGI. Trimming took 0 bases from V and 2 from J, leaving 8 bases between them. CDR3 size: 14 residues. For the CDR3, the DNA is TGTGCCAGCAGTTACTCAGACAGCACCTACGAGCAGTACTTC. Its protein product is CASSYSDSTYEQYF.

The V gene is TRBV3-1 (or the pseudogene TRBV3-2), the J gene TRBJ2-7, with D tentatively TRBD2 (6 bases). CDR1 LGHDT and CDR2 YNNKEL come from the germline V gene (reference sequence). The V gene lost 8 bases and the J gene lost 1 base, with 9 bases spanning the gap. The CDR3 has 12 amino acids. The CDR3 region is CASRGGSYEQYF. The CDR3 coding sequence is TGTGCCAGCCGGGGAGGATCCTACGAGCAGTACTTC.

V and J are TRBV27 and TRBJ2-7; no clear D. The CDR3 runs 14 residues. Germline-derived CDR1 and CDR2 are MNHEY and SMNVEV (reference sequence). V shed 5 bases and J shed 2 bases, with 13 bases lying between them. CDR3 region: CASSPTPLAYEQYF. DNA of the CDR3: TGTGCCAGCAGTCCAACCCCATTAGCCTACGAGCAGTACTTC.

Only a few counts were recorded for this clone. Other DNA sequences in this specimen translate into the identical CDR3. J is TRBJ1-5 and V is TRBV3-1 (or the pseudogene TRBV3-2), with TRBD1 matching 10 bases. The CDR3 has 14 amino acids. V was clipped by 4 bases and J by 4 bases; unmatched bases: 1. The V gene's germline CDR1 is LGHDT and CDR2 YNNKEL (reference sequence). CDR3 in amino acids: CASSRTGGNQPQHF. The DNA of the CDR3 is TGTGCCAGCAGCCGGACAGGGGGAAATCAGCCCCAGCATTTT.

This clone was detected only once. This chain joins TRBV5-8 and TRBJ1-1; D is undetermined. Trimming stripped 1 base from V and 4 bases from J, with 11 bases between. CDR1 and CDR2 from the germline V gene are SGHTS and YDEGEE. The CDR3 covers 14 residues. CDR3 amino acids: CASSLRPGSTEAFF. The CDR3 bases are TGTGCCAGCAGCTTGAGGCCGGGGAGCACTGAAGCTTTCTTT.

The genes are TRBV7-8 and TRBJ1-1; D is unresolved. CDR3 length equals 14 residues. Germline loops: CDR1 SGHVS, CDR2 FQNEAQ. V was cut by 5 bases and J by 2 bases, with 12 bases left in between. The CDR3 spells CASSPRQGNTEAFF. In DNA form, the CDR3 reads TGTGCCAGCAGCCCAAGACAAGGTAACACTGAAGCTTTCTTT.

The genes are TRBV19 and TRBJ1-4, with a possible D match to TRBD1 (6 bases). Looked up from germline, CDR1 is LNHDA and CDR2 is SQIVND (reference sequence). V lost 8 bases and J lost 7, with 20 bases in between. The CDR3 totals 15 residues. CDR3 amino acids: CASRGAGQGREKLFF. DNA for the CDR3: TGTGCCAGTCGGGGGGCCGGGCAGGGGCGTGAAAAACTGTTTTTT.

V gene TRBV3-1 (or the pseudogene TRBV3-2) combines with J gene TRBJ2-7; possible D gene TRBD2, 5 bases. CDR1 LGHDT and CDR2 YNNKEL come from the germline V gene (reference sequence). This CDR3 has 13 residues. Trimming cost V 6 bases and J 0 bases, with 9 bases left between them. The CDR3 nucleotides are TGTGCCAGCAGAAACGGGAACTCCTACGAGCAGTACTTC. Translating it yields CASRNGNSYEQYF.

Comment on this clone: The sample carries other DNA sequences with the same CDR3. The V call is TRBV5-1, the J call TRBJ1-2, with D possibly TRBD1 on 5 matching bases. V was pared by 0 bases and J by 5 bases, with 8 bases between. This CDR3 spans 13 amino acids. Looked up from germline, CDR1 is SGHRS and CDR2 is YFSETQ. DNA of the CDR3: TGCGCCAGCAGCTTGGGACAGAGATATGGCTACACCTTC. It encodes CASSLGQRYGYTF.

This sequence joins TRBV5-4 and TRBJ2-2; tentative D call: TRBD2 (5 bases). The V end was cut by 3 bases, the J end by 0 bases, with 12 bases between. The germline V gene encodes CDR1 SGHNT and CDR2 YYREEE (reference sequence). The CDR3 runs 16 residues. This chain's CDR3 is CASSSSRAANTGELFF. The DNA of the CDR3 is TGTGCCAGCAGCTCGTCGCGGGCCGCGAACACCGGGGAGCTGTTTTTT.

The chain joins TRBV6-2 or TRBV6-3 to TRBJ1-2; D might be TRBD1 (5 bases). V was trimmed by 5 bases and J by 7 bases, leaving 20 bases between them. The CDR3 runs to 15 residues. Looked up from germline, CDR1 is MNHEY and CDR2 is SVGEGT. As DNA, the CDR3 is TGTGCCAGCAGTCAACCAGGAGCAGGGTCTGGTGGCTACACCTTC. Translating it yields CASSQPGAGSGGYTF.

This chain joins TRBV2 and TRBJ1-1, with D possibly being TRBD1 (5 bases). Between the trimmed V and J ends, which lost 3 bases and 4 bases, there was a span of 6 bases. Germline assignment: CDR1 SNHLY and CDR2 FYNNEI. CDR3 length equals 12 residues. This CDR3 reads CASSDGGTEAFF. DNA of the CDR3: TGTGCCAGCAGTGACGGGGGCACTGAAGCTTTCTTT.

J is TRBJ1-6 and V is TRBV11-2; D gene ambiguous. This CDR3 contains 12 residues. V lost 3 bases and J 11 bases, leaving 8 bases between the germline ends. Germline values: CDR1 SGHAT, CDR2 FQNNGV. CDR3 nucleotides: TGTGCCAGCAGCTTTTTGGCCCCACCCCTCCACTTT. It yields the protein CASSFLAPPLHF.

The CDR3 spells CASSPDGTRTYEQYF. The CDR3 nucleotides are TGTGCCAGCAGTCCCGATGGGACACGAACCTACGAGCAGTACTTC. This chain connects TRBV7-3 to TRBJ2-7; TRBD1 might be the D (6 bases). The V end was cut by 6 bases, the J end by 2 bases, with 17 bases between. The CDR3 covers 15 residues. Germline CDR1 SGHTA, CDR2 FQGTGA.

This clone was recorded once. This sequence joins TRBV7-8 and TRBJ1-3; the match to TRBD1 covers 7 bases. With 7 bases clipped from V and 4 bases from J, the junction kept 13 bases outside the gene matches. The length of the CDR3 is 16 residues. Germline CDR1 is SGHVS and CDR2 is FQNEAQ. CDR3 DNA sequence: TGTGCCAGCACTCCCCAGGGGGGAAAATCAGGAAACACCATATATTTT. It is translated as CASTPQGGKSGNTIYF.